Sequencing of this T cell receptor (beta chain) was carried out in a study of tumor-infiltrating lymphocytes in primary liver carcinoma. A constant-region primer served to make TCR beta cDNA from 500 to 550 ng total RNA. Each TCR beta library was derived from three nested multiplex PCR rounds that employed slightly modified ARM-PCR. In the first two PCR rounds, TRBV1-TRBV30 forward primers were paired with a C-beta reverse primer, and each round lasted roughly 10 cycles. Each CDR3 protein is one row after TCRdb ran MiXCR on the multiplex PCR reads. The sample lists about 310,000 distinct CDR3 sequences, more than 55% occurring once. The source of the blood RNA was unsorted whole blood, and germline DNA was extracted as well. Details on this clonotype: Its antigen is not identified. A much bigger clone sits one base away, suggesting this may be a read error.

Whole-study results and caveats: It was in tumors, not blood, that the top-250-clone fraction was significantly higher (p = 0.039).

The CDR3 consists of 14 residues. CDR1 is SGHAT, CDR2 FQNNGV, per germline. This sequence originates from a woman in her twenties or thirties with primary liver carcinoma and hepatitis B virus infection. The genes are TRBV11-2 and TRBJ1-2, with TRBD1 matching over 9 bases. Sequences were obtained from peripheral blood. Here the CDR3 reads CVSRQGGRHYGYTF. The CDR3 nucleotides are TGTGTCAGCAGACAGGGGGGTCGGCACTATGGCTACACCTTC.